This is a list of T cell receptor beta chains from one sample in a study of blood T cell repertoires in COVID-19. Sequencing was performed with immunoSEQ multiplex PCR; in TCRdb, only in-frame clones are kept and a portion is missing. This table has 150,000 to 200,000 clones, about 93% appearing once. Sample: peripheral blood. The receptor source for this set is a woman aged 50 to 60 with acute or convalescent COVID-19. Each CDR3 is given with its conserved first and last residue. The order of the fields is clone size, D gene, CDR3 length, J gene, V gene, CDR3 protein, CDR3 DNA. The D gene is left open where the match is weak. The size field is filled for only some rows; it gives once, few, many or a size class.

size: NA
D: NA
length: 16
J: TRBJ1-3
V: TRBV19
CDR3: CASSIGGGYSGNTIYF
DNA: TGTGCCAGTAGTATAGGGGGCGGATACTCTGGAAACACCATATATTTT

size: NA
D: TRBD2
length: 18
J: TRBJ2-6
V: TRBV7-2
CDR3: CASSLTSGGASGANVLTF
DNA: TGTGCCAGCAGCCTAACTAGCGGGGGGGCCTCTGGGGCCAACGTCCTGACTTTC

size: NA
D: NA
length: 14
J: TRBJ1-3
V: TRBV25-1
CDR3: CASSESGGGNTIYF
DNA: TGTGCCAGCAGTGAATCAGGAGGAGGAAACACCATATATTTT

size: few
D: TRBD1
length: 15
J: TRBJ2-2
V: TRBV5-1
CDR3: CASSQGQGLTGELFF
DNA: TGCGCCAGCAGCCAGGGACAGGGGCTCACCGGGGAGCTGTTTTTT

size: NA
D: NA
length: 15
J: TRBJ1-1
V: TRBV6-1
CDR3: CASSEFHLRGSEAFF
DNA: TGTGCCAGCAGTGAATTCCACCTTAGGGGTTCTGAAGCTTTCTTT

size: NA
D: NA
length: 14
J: TRBJ1-1
V: TRBV3-1/TRBV3-2
CDR3: CASSHLDRNTEAFF
DNA: TGTGCCAGCAGCCACCTCGACAGGAACACTGAAGCTTTCTTT

size: NA
D: NA
length: 15
J: TRBJ2-7
V: TRBV28
CDR3: CASSLSRGWSYEQYF
DNA: TGTGCCAGCAGTTTATCAAGGGGCTGGAGCTACGAGCAGTACTTC

size: NA
D: NA
length: 12
J: TRBJ1-5
V: TRBV3-1/TRBV3-2
CDR3: CASSLGIQPQHF
DNA: TGTGCCAGCAGCCTCGGTATTCAGCCCCAGCATTTT

size: once
D: TRBD1
length: 15
J: TRBJ1-1
V: TRBV2
CDR3: CASSEEQGALFLAFF
DNA: TGTGCCAGCAGTGAAGAACAGGGGGCGCTCTTCTTGGCTTTCTTT

size: NA
D: NA
length: 17
J: TRBJ2-2
V: TRBV12-5
CDR3: CASGLPLGTSNTGELFF
DNA: TGTGCTAGTGGTTTGCCCCTCGGGACATCGAACACCGGGGAGCTGTTTTTT

size: NA
D: NA
length: 15
J: TRBJ2-2
V: TRBV5-6
CDR3: CASSPRSPASGELFF
DNA: TGTGCCAGCAGCCCCCGTTCGCCAGCGTCCGGGGAGCTGTTTTTT

size: NA
D: NA
length: 17
J: TRBJ2-3
V: TRBV9
CDR3: CASSVEARDTSTDTQYF
DNA: TGTGCCAGCAGCGTAGAGGCCAGGGATACTTCCACAGATACGCAGTATTTT

size: NA
D: TRBD1
length: 15
J: TRBJ1-1
V: TRBV7-6
CDR3: CASSSTGQMNTEAFF
DNA: TGTGCCAGCAGCTCGACGGGACAGATGAACACTGAAGCTTTCTTT

size: once
D: NA
length: 16
J: TRBJ1-1
V: TRBV3-1/TRBV3-2
CDR3: CASSQEFRFGNTEAFF
DNA: TGTGCCAGCAGCCAAGAGTTCAGGTTTGGGAACACTGAAGCTTTCTTT

size: NA
D: NA
length: 16
J: TRBJ1-1
V: TRBV28
CDR3: CASSFRRGTLNTEAFF
DNA: TGTGCCAGCAGTTTTCGCCGGGGGACCTTGAACACTGAAGCTTTCTTT

size: NA
D: TRBD1
length: 15
J: TRBJ1-2
V: TRBV29-1
CDR3: CSVEGGTGTKYGYTF
DNA: TGCAGCGTTGAAGGAGGGACAGGGACCAAATATGGCTACACCTTC

size: NA
D: TRBD1
length: 13
J: TRBJ2-1
V: TRBV27
CDR3: CASSNRGRNEQFF
DNA: TGTGCCAGCAGCAACAGGGGGCGGAATGAGCAGTTCTTC

size: NA
D: TRBD1
length: 15
J: TRBJ1-6
V: TRBV24-1
CDR3: CATSDGDRGNSPLHF
DNA: TGTGCCACCAGTGATGGGGACAGGGGAAATTCACCCCTCCACTTT

size: NA
D: NA
length: 16
J: TRBJ1-4
V: TRBV18
CDR3: CASSPGSVATNEKLFF
DNA: TGTGCCAGCTCACCGGGGAGCGTTGCAACTAATGAAAAACTGTTTTTT

size: NA
D: NA
length: 14
J: TRBJ1-3
V: TRBV30
CDR3: CAWRTVSSGNTIYF
DNA: TGTGCCTGGAGAACAGTATCCTCTGGAAACACCATATATTTT

size: NA
D: TRBD1
length: 14
J: TRBJ1-2
V: TRBV6-5
CDR3: CASRKTGYDYGYTF
DNA: TGTGCCAGCAGAAAGACAGGGTATGACTATGGCTACACCTTC

size: NA
D: NA
length: 15
J: TRBJ2-1
V: TRBV28
CDR3: CASSPGAKSYNEQFF
DNA: TGTGCCAGCAGTCCAGGGGCCAAAAGCTACAATGAGCAGTTCTTC

size: NA
D: TRBD1
length: 16
J: TRBJ2-1
V: TRBV28
CDR3: CASSPPGQGALNEQFF
DNA: TGTGCCAGCAGTCCTCCGGGACAGGGGGCCTTGAATGAGCAGTTCTTC

size: NA
D: NA
length: 16
J: TRBJ1-5
V: TRBV19
CDR3: CASSNANPPRNQPQHF
DNA: TGTGCCAGTAGTAATGCCAACCCCCCCAGGAATCAGCCCCAGCATTTT